The TCR beta chain under discussion was sequenced for a study of chemoradiotherapy in HPV16-positive cancers. The overall study: A couple of HPV16-positive patients' cells yielded candidate HPV-specific clones and common motifs. Study results and limitations: Candidate HPV-specific clones and E7-related TCR motifs grew in tumor during treatment.

Data came from immunoSEQ multiplex PCR; TCRdb stores just in-frame clones and leaves some out. The table shows about 16,000 clones, with approximately 70% occurring only once. CDR3 length: 16 amino acids. With 2 bases removed from V and 8 bases from J, the gap between germline ends came to 20 bases. CDR1 and CDR2 (germline): SGHDT, YYEEEE. Comments on this clone: Its antigen is undetermined.

Repeated repertoire sampling spanned the course of chemoradiotherapy. Sample: tumor tissue, taken from a patient who underwent chemoradiotherapy. This rearrangement joins TRBV5-6 to TRBJ2-1; perhaps TRBD2 as D (6 bases). This clonotype originated in a human donor with HPV-associated anogenital cancer. This CDR3 is CASSFRQTGVLDEQFF. The CDR3 coding sequence is TGTGCCAGCAGCTTCCGACAAACGGGGGTCTTGGATGAGCAGTTCTTC.